This T cell receptor (beta chain) was obtained from a study of vaccination effects on CD4 cells after COVID-19. Study conclusions and caveats: There was only 1 of 255 vaccine-induced clones in healthy vaccinees that cross-reacted with common cold coronaviruses. Clones induced by infection and by vaccine showed marked clonal contraction late after vaccination.

Here immunoSEQ multiplex PCR was the method, and the copy in TCRdb shows in-frame clones only, minus some. Of just under 75,000 clones listed, about 70% are singletons. Antigen-specific CD4+ T cell clonotypes were called by their expansion after viral peptide-pool culture in ViraFEST. The culture ran for less than 12 days, and then CD4+ T cells were isolated. Previously uninfected by SARS-CoV-2, the vaccine recipients also showed negative nucleocapsid antibodies. Trimming cost V 5 bases and J 5 bases, with 17 bases left between them. CDR1 and CDR2 (germline): SGDLS, YYNGEE. The CDR3 consists of 15 residues. Concerning this clone: Its antigen is undetermined.

This TCR was recovered from a human donor who received a COVID-19 vaccine. The genes are TRBV9 and TRBJ2-1; D is perhaps TRBD2 (7 bases). Sequencing was performed on CD4+ T cells from PBMCs cultured with HCoV-NL63 spike peptides, taken before COVID-19 vaccination. CDR3 coding DNA: TGTGCCAGCAGGAGAGGGGGGGGGCAGGACAATGAGCAGTTCTTC. Residues: CASRRGGGQDNEQFF. Based on the CDR3 plus reference TRBV9 and TRBJ2-1, the full variable domain is DSGVTQTPKHLITATGQRVTLRCSPRSGDLSVYWYQQSLDQGLQFLIQYYNGEERAKGNILERFSAQQFPDLHSELNLSSLELGDSALYFCASRRGGGQDNEQFFGPGTRLTVL.